The 23 T cell receptor beta chains below all came from one sample that was sequenced in a study of graft-versus-host responses after intestinal transplantation. Their target antigens are unknown. Clones were read by immunoSEQ multiplex PCR, and TCRdb kept only the in-frame ones, dropping some. This table has around 40,000 clones, 95% appearing once. The material was unstimulated CD8+ T cells sorted from spleen or lymph node cells, obtained before transplant. These receptor sequences come from a human donor who was the organ donor for an intestinal transplant.

This sequence joins TRBV5-1 and TRBJ2-5; perhaps D is TRBD1 or TRBD2 (6 bases each). CDR1 is SGHRS, CDR2 YFSETQ, per germline. The CDR3 is made up of 16 amino acids. The germline V and J ends were trimmed by 1 base and 5 bases, with 18 bases remaining between them. The CDR3 sequence: CASSLRGAEPGETQYF. DNA of the CDR3: TGCGCCAGCAGCTTGAGGGGGGCCGAGCCTGGTGAGACCCAGTACTTC. Drawing the rest from reference TRBV5-1 and TRBJ2-5, the complete variable domain is KAGVTQTPRYLIKTRGQQVTLSCSPISGHRSVSWYQQTPGQGLQFLFEYFSETQRNKGNFPGRFSGRQFSNSRSEMNVSTLELGDSALYLCASSLRGAEPGETQYFGPGTRLLVL.

The genes are TRBV4-3 and TRBJ1-2; D gene ambiguous. The CDR3 spans 16 residues. Germline assignment: CDR1 LGHNA and CDR2 YSLEER. V was cut by 0 bases and J by 3 bases, with 14 bases left in between. CDR3 region: CASSQDWGGLDYGYTF. DNA of the CDR3: TGCGCCAGCAGCCAAGATTGGGGAGGGTTAGACTATGGCTACACCTTC.

The chain uses TRBV20-1 and TRBJ2-3, with D maybe TRBD2 (6 bases). Germline V gene sequence: CDR1 DFQATT, CDR2 SNEGSKA (reference sequence). Trimming removed 5 bases from V and 4 bases from J, with 7 bases in between. This CDR3 is built from 11 residues. CDR3 bases: TGCAGTGCTTCTAGCGCAGATACGCAGTATTTT. This gives the protein CSASSADTQYF.

The chain joins TRBV7-9 to TRBJ2-5; 9 positions agree with TRBD2. Matching the DNA end better, TRBJ2-7 makes the J call doubtful. The CDR3 consists of 15 residues. Germline V CDR1 and CDR2: SEHNR, FQNEAQ (reference sequence). CDR3 in amino acids: CASSLSSGGSYEQYF. CDR3 nucleotide sequence: TGTGCCAGCAGCTTGTCAAGCGGGGGGTCCTACGAGCAGTACTTC.

CDR3 amino acids: CSARGPDGYTF. The DNA of the CDR3 is TGCAGTGCTAGAGGACCGGATGGCTACACCTTC. This chain connects TRBV20-1 to TRBJ1-2; D not resolved. This CDR3 region has 11 residues. The germline CDR1 and CDR2 sequences are DFQATT and SNEGSKA (reference sequence). Trimming stripped 1 base from V and 6 bases from J, with 6 bases between.

The V gene is TRBV6-1, the J gene TRBJ1-2, with D possibly TRBD1 on 5 matching bases. CDR3 length equals 15 residues. CDR1 is MNHNS, CDR2 SASEGT, per germline. V lost 3 bases and J lost 8, with 19 bases in between. CDR3 amino acids: CASSDSALTGHGYTF. The DNA for the CDR3 is TGTGCCAGCAGTGACTCGGCCCTCACGGGGCACGGCTACACCTTC.

The chain joins TRBV7-2 to TRBJ2-1; weak D call: TRBD1 (6 bases). Trimming cost V 5 bases and J 3 bases, with 8 bases left between them. The CDR3 sequence is 13 residues long. CDR1 SGHTA and CDR2 FQGNSA come from the germline V gene. The DNA for the CDR3 is TGTGCCAGCAGCCCGGACAGCTACAATGAGCAGTTCTTC. It codes for CASSPDSYNEQFF.

This rearrangement joins TRBV11-3 to TRBJ1-6; 8 bases agree with TRBD1. Germline CDR1 SGHNT, CDR2 YENEEA. Trimming removed 7 bases from V and 5 bases from J; junction bases left unmatched: 13. The CDR3 has 17 amino acids. The CDR3 nucleotides read TGTGCCAGCATGCTCCCGCCAGACAGGGGTGATAATTCACCCCTCCACTTT. Protein sequence: CASMLPPDRGDNSPLHF.

The count of this clone is one. The chain has TRBV6-1 and TRBJ2-7, with TRBD1 matching over 8 bases. Looked up from germline, CDR1 is MNHNS and CDR2 is SASEGT. The CDR3 is made up of 13 amino acids. Trimming at V came to 6 bases and at J to 3 bases, leaving 4 bases not matched to a gene. The CDR3 is CASSPDRGYEQYF. CDR3 nucleotide sequence: TGTGCCAGCAGCCCCGACAGGGGCTACGAGCAGTACTTC.

CDR3 loop: CATSREHQPQHF. CDR3 nucleotides: TGTGCCACCAGCAGAGAGCATCAGCCCCAGCATTTT. The rearrangement links TRBV15 to TRBJ1-5; D not resolved. CDR1 is LNHNV, CDR2 YYDKDF, per germline (reference sequence). Trimming shortened V by 0 bases and J by 5 bases, and 2 bases separated the two germline ends. The CDR3 loop spans 12 amino acids.

V and J are TRBV7-2 and TRBJ2-7, with TRBD2 matching over 12 bases. CDR3 size: 16 residues. From germline, CDR1 is SGHTA and CDR2 FQGNSA. With 0 bases clipped from V and 4 bases from J, the junction kept 4 bases outside the gene matches. CDR3 region: CASSLAPLAGGYEQYF. For the CDR3, the DNA is TGTGCCAGCAGCTTAGCCCCCCTAGCGGGGGGGTACGAGCAGTACTTC.

The chain couples TRBV7-9 to TRBJ1-2, with a tentative D call TRBD1 (5 bases). The V end was cut by 1 base, the J end by 5 bases, with 11 bases between. The CDR3 sequence is 14 residues long. Germline-derived CDR1 and CDR2 are SEHNR and FQNEAQ (reference sequence). CDR3 residues: CASSLGQGLYGYTF. DNA of the CDR3: TGTGCCAGCAGCTTAGGGCAGGGTTTATATGGCTACACCTTC.

As for this clone: The junction shows a germline mismatch at one end, possibly a read error. The V and J genes are TRBV7-7 and TRBJ2-2, with D possibly TRBD1 on 7 matching bases. CDR1 and CDR2 (germline): SSHAT, FNYEAQ (reference sequence). The CDR3 sequence is 15 residues long. This chain's CDR3 is CASSLRPGGTGELFF. The CDR3 DNA is TGTGCTAGCAGCTTAAGGCCAGGGGGGACCGGGGAGCTGTTTTTT. Together with reference TRBV7-7 and TRBJ2-2, the CDR3 gives the full variable domain: GAGVSQSPRYKVTKRGQDVTLRCDPISSHATLYWYQQALGQGPEFLTYFNYEAQPDKSGLPSDRFSAERPEGSISTLTIQRTEQRDSAMYRCASSLRPGGTGELFFGEGSRLTVL.

V is TRBV13 and J is TRBJ2-7; the D gene is possibly TRBD1 (5 bases). The germline CDR1 and CDR2 sequences are PRHDT and FYEKMQ (reference sequence). The CDR3 runs to 13 residues. The ends were cut back, 0 bases at V and 3 bases at J, with 6 bases in the middle. The CDR3 here is CASSLGDNYEQYF. The DNA of the CDR3 is TGTGCCAGCAGCTTAGGGGACAACTACGAGCAGTACTTC.

This CDR3 reads CASSPDRYEQYF. CDR3 nucleotides: TGCGCCAGCAGCCCCGACCGCTACGAGCAGTACTTC. This chain joins TRBV4-1 and TRBJ2-7, with D uncertain. From germline, CDR1 is MGHRA and CDR2 YSYEKL. The length of the CDR3 is 12 residues. V was trimmed by 4 bases and J by 3 bases, leaving 7 bases between them.

V gene TRBV4-1 combines with J gene TRBJ1-5; D is possibly TRBD1 (5 bases). The CDR3 runs to 15 residues. The germline gives CDR1 MGHRA, CDR2 YSYEKL. V was trimmed by 3 bases and J by 5 bases, leaving 14 bases between them. The CDR3 sequence is CASSHQPWGDQPQHF. Written as DNA, the CDR3 is TGCGCCAGCAGCCACCAACCATGGGGGGATCAGCCCCAGCATTTT.

V usage is TRBV2 and J usage is TRBJ2-3; 12 bases align to TRBD2. V was pared by 7 bases and J by 3 bases, with 8 bases of the junction left unmatched. Germline V gives CDR1 SNHLY, CDR2 FYNNEI. The length of the CDR3 is 16 residues. CDR3 sequence reads: CASTPGLAGNTDTQYF. The CDR3 DNA follows: TGTGCCAGCACTCCGGGACTAGCGGGCAATACAGATACGCAGTATTTT.

This clone has only a few counts. The CDR3 protein is CASSLYVMNTEAFF. CDR3 coding DNA: TGTGCCAGCAGCTTATACGTCATGAACACTGAAGCTTTCTTT. This sequence joins TRBV7-9 and TRBJ1-1; D not resolved. V was cut by 2 bases and J by 0 bases, with 7 bases left in between. Germline assignment: CDR1 SEHNR and CDR2 FQNEAQ (reference sequence). The CDR3 length is 14 residues.

In DNA, the CDR3 is TGCAGTGCTCCCTACCCGTACGAGCAGTACTTC. It encodes CSAPYPYEQYF. The rearrangement joins TRBV20-1 to TRBJ2-7; D not certain. Germline lookup yields CDR1 DFQATT and CDR2 SNEGSKA (reference sequence). V gave up 5 bases and J gave up 4 bases, with 9 bases separating them. This CDR3 is built from 11 residues.

The V gene is TRBV7-2, the J gene TRBJ2-7; D not certain. The CDR3 contains 13 residues. V dropped 6 bases and J dropped 4 bases, with 13 bases sitting between them. Germline CDR1 SGHTA, CDR2 FQGNSA. The CDR3 bases are TGTGCCAGCAGAGGCCCATTCCCTTACGAGCAGTACTTC. Translated, it gives CASRGPFPYEQYF.

CDR3 region: CASSSDRAEAFF. CDR3 DNA sequence: TGTGCCAGCAGCTCGGACAGGGCTGAAGCTTTCTTT. The chain combines TRBV5-4 with TRBJ1-1, with 8 bases matching TRBD1. CDR3 length: 12 amino acids. After removal of 3 bases from V and 6 bases from J, the junction contained 1 base not matched to a gene. Germline-derived CDR1 and CDR2 are SGHNT and YYREEE (reference sequence).

The J gene is TRBJ2-2, the V gene TRBV13; D ambiguous. The CDR3 sequence is 15 residues long. Trimming left V 5 bases short and J 0 bases short, with 10 bases between. Germline CDR1 PRHDT, CDR2 FYEKMQ (reference sequence). This CDR3 is CASSKDPPNTGELFF. As DNA, the CDR3 is TGTGCCAGCAGCAAGGACCCCCCGAACACCGGGGAGCTGTTTTTT.

In its sample, this clone was seen once. V usage is TRBV9 and J usage is TRBJ2-1; 7 positions agree with TRBD1. The CDR3 covers 14 residues. Unmatched junction bases numbered 4, after V lost 0 bases and J lost 7 bases. Germline V gene data show CDR1 as SGDLS and CDR2 as YYNGEE. The CDR3, as DNA: TGTGCCAGCAGCGTAGGGACAGGCCTTAATGAGCAGTTCTTC. This translates into CASSVGTGLNEQFF.